One and the same sample provided the 14 T cell receptor beta chains below, sequenced in a study of blood T cells in healthy people across ages. Sample-barcoded 5' priming and a J-beta primer mix drove a second PCR of roughly 6 to 12 cycles. TCRdb recomputed calls from the 5' RACE reads with MiXCR, one row per CDR3 protein. The sample includes 900,000 to 950,000 distinct CDR3 sequences, 29% seen only once; the top ten take 10% to 13%. This same sample was also taken into another study, of T cells of mothers and their children.

The source material was blood. The receptors originated from a woman in her 40s in good health.

This clonotype came up many times. The CDR3: CASSFSKNIQYF. DNA of the CDR3: TGTGCCAGCAGTTTCTCCAAAAACATTCAGTACTTC. The chain combines TRBV12-3 or TRBV12-4 with TRBJ2-4; D is ambiguous. V gave up 3 bases and J gave up 2 bases, with 2 bases separating them. This CDR3 has 12 residues.

Turning to this clonotype: Since a much larger clone is just one base distant, this may be a read error. The chain joins TRBV6-6 to TRBJ2-1, with TRBD1 matching 7 bases. V trimming: 5 bases; J trimming: 13 bases; junction bases outside the gene matches: 14. The germline V gene has CDR1 MNHNY and CDR2 SVGAGI (reference sequence). CDR3 length: 14 residues. The CDR3 DNA reads TGTGCCAGCAGTGCTTCGAGGGGGCAAGAGACCCAGTTCTTC. Protein: CASSASRGQETQFF.

The count of this clonotype is one. Since a much larger clone is just one base distant, this may be a read error. The chain links TRBV7-9 to TRBJ2-1; D remains ambiguous. CDR3 length: 13 amino acids. Trimming removed 6 bases at V and 10 bases at J, with 16 bases between. Germline V gene data show CDR1 as SEHNR and CDR2 as FQNEAQ (reference sequence). The CDR3, as DNA: TGTGCCAGCAGTCCCGGGTCTTACTACGAGCAGTTCTTC. Encoded protein: CASSPGSYYEQFF.

J is TRBJ2-3 and V is TRBV11-2; TRBD1 matches 9 bases. V trimming: 5 bases; J trimming: 2 bases; junction bases outside the gene matches: 8. CDR3 size: 16 residues. CDR1 SGHAT and CDR2 FQNNGV come from the germline V gene. The CDR3 here is CASSLGQGPYTDTQYF. CDR3 nucleotide sequence: TGTGCCAGCAGCCTTGGACAGGGGCCCTACACAGATACGCAGTATTTT.

The table lists this clonotype with a few counts. The rearrangement uses TRBV6-6 and TRBJ1-4; a weak D match, TRBD1 (5 bases). Trimming shortened V by 3 bases and J by 4 bases, and 9 bases separated the two germline ends. Germline assignment: CDR1 MNHNY and CDR2 SVGAGI (reference sequence). This CDR3 has 14 residues. CDR3: CASSYFGGNEKLFF. CDR3 coding DNA: TGTGCCAGCAGTTATTTTGGGGGTAATGAAAAACTGTTTTTT.

On this clonotype: Because it lacks the conserved phenylalanine or tryptophan at the end, this CDR3 is likely a read error. V and J are TRBV3-1 and TRBJ1-5; 7 bases fit TRBD1. V dropped 3 bases and J dropped 6; count of bases not matched to a gene: 8. The CDR3 sequence is 15 residues long. Germline V CDR1 and CDR2: LGHDT, YNNKEL (reference sequence). The CDR3 DNA is TGTGCCAGCAGCCAGGTTGACAGGGCGGGTCAGCCCCAGCATGTT. Translating it yields CASSQVDRAGQPQHV.

The chain recombines TRBV6-1 with TRBJ2-7; 9 nucleotides match TRBD1. CDR3 length equals 14 residues. In germline, CDR1 is MNHNS, CDR2 SASEGT. Trimming at V came to 7 bases and at J to 5 bases, leaving 9 bases not matched to a gene. The DNA for the CDR3 is TGTGCCAGCATCCATACCGGGACAGGGAACGAGCAGTACTTC. Translation gives CASIHTGTGNEQYF.

This clonotype was seen a handful of times. DNA of the CDR3: TGCAGTGCTAGGTTTCAGGCTCTCAATCAGCCCCAGCATTTT. As protein: CSARFQALNQPQHF. The chain has TRBV20-1 and TRBJ1-5; no clear D gene. This CDR3 is 14 amino acids long. Germline values: CDR1 DFQATT, CDR2 SNEGSKA (reference sequence). V lost 3 bases, J lost 3 bases, and 12 bases lay in between.

This clonotype was detected a few times. A junction end diverges from the germline sequence, so it may reflect a read error. The chain recombines TRBV20-1 with TRBJ2-1; TRBD2 aligns across 9 bases. There are 14 residues in the CDR3. Germline CDR1 DFQATT, CDR2 SNEGSKA (reference sequence). CDR3 in amino acids: CSASGGGAYNGQFF. As DNA, the CDR3 is TGCAGTGCTTCGGGCGGGGGGGCCTACAATGGGCAGTTCTTC.

This clonotype came up once. A much larger clone lies a single base off, so this may be a read error. This chain joins TRBV19 and TRBJ2-1; D is perhaps TRBD1 or TRBD2 (5 bases each). With the DNA end fitting TRBJ2-7 better, the J assignment may be wrong. The germline CDR1 and CDR2 sequences are LNHDA and SQIVND (reference sequence). This CDR3 has 13 amino acids. The CDR3 here is CASSISLGDEQYF. The CDR3 DNA reads TGTGCCAGTAGTATTTCATTGGGGGACGAGCAGTACTTC.

As DNA, the CDR3 is TGTGCCAGCAGCTTAGGGTGGGGTCGGAACAGGGGGAGCTCTGGGGCCAACGTCCTGACTTTC. This codes for CASSLGWGRNRGSSGANVLTF. This chain connects TRBV11-2 to TRBJ2-6; 8 positions match TRBD1. The CDR3 is made up of 21 amino acids. With 1 base clipped from V and 0 bases from J, the junction kept 14 bases outside the gene matches. Germline CDR1 and CDR2: SGHAT and FQNNGV.

J is TRBJ1-4 and V is TRBV12-3 or TRBV12-4; 7 bases are a match to TRBD1. This CDR3 contains 14 residues. J lost 5 bases, V lost 6 bases, and 6 bases had no gene match. The CDR3 spells CASRSTGSNEKLFF. CDR3 bases: TGTGCCAGCAGATCGACAGGGTCCAATGAAAAACTGTTTTTT.

The CDR3 DNA reads TGTGCTAGTGGTTTGGTGGACGGCCCTAACTATGGCTACACCTTC. Amino acids: CASGLVDGPNYGYTF. J is TRBJ1-2 and V is TRBV12-5, with no clear D. The V and J ends lost 0 bases and 0 bases respectively, with 8 bases between them. CDR3 length: 15 residues. Germline lookup yields CDR1 LGHNT and CDR2 FRNRAP.

This clonotype was detected many times. V and J are TRBV15 and TRBJ1-5; D is undetermined. The CDR3 has 14 amino acids. The germline CDR1 and CDR2 sequences are LNHNV and YYDKDF (reference sequence). V lost 0 bases and J 5 bases, leaving 8 bases between the germline ends. The CDR3 is CATSRDNSYQPQHF. The CDR3 bases are TGTGCCACCAGCAGAGATAACAGCTATCAGCCCCAGCATTTT.